This TCR beta chain is from a study of T cell responses to AZD1222 COVID-19 vaccine. Concerning this clone: Its antigen is not identified.

Germline CDR1 reads MDHEN; CDR2 reads SYDVKM. The CDR3 is 15 residues long. V dropped 6 bases and J dropped 7; count of bases not matched to a gene: 12. Findings of the study overall: In a largely white British group with more females than males, clonal diversity was possibly underestimated.

Assay: immunoSEQ multiplex PCR; the TCRdb copy retains only in-frame clones and omits some. The data show more than 90,000 clones, roughly 90% seen once. The material was peripheral blood, obtained 28 days after the second AZD1222 dose. The sequence derives from an adult who received the AZD1222 COVID-19 vaccine. The chain couples TRBV28 to TRBJ2-1, with 7 bases fitting TRBD1. Written as DNA, the CDR3 is TGTGCCAGCAGGCTATCAGGGGGAGCAGGTAATGAGCAGTTCTTC. Encoded protein: CASRLSGGAGNEQFF.